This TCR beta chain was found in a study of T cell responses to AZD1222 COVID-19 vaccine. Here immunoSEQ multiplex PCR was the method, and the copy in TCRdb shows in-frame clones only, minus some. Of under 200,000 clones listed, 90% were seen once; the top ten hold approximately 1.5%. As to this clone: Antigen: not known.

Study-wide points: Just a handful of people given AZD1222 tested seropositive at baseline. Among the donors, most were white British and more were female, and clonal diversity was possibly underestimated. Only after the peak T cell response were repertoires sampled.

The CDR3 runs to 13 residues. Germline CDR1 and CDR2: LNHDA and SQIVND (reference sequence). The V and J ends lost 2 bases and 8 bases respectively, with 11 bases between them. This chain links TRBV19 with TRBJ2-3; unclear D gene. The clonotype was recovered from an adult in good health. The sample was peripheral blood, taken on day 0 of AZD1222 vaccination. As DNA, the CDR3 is TGTGCCAGTAGTATAAAAGACCGGAGTACGCAGTATTTT. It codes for CASSIKDRSTQYF.